A single sample gave rise to the 9 T cell receptor beta chains below, sequenced in a study of T cell responses to AZD1222 COVID-19 vaccine. Some clones are missing from TCRdb's copy, which holds only in-frame ones; the method was immunoSEQ multiplex PCR. The table lists fewer than 55,000 clones, 83% of them singletons. The sample here was peripheral blood, taken on day 0 of AZD1222 vaccination. These receptors all stem from an adult in good health.

The CDR3 nucleotides read TGCGCCAGCAGCCTCAACCTCGGGGGGGGTGGCACAGATACGCAGTATTTT. This codes for CASSLNLGGGGTDTQYF. J is TRBJ2-3 and V is TRBV4-1; 8 bases are a match to TRBD2. The CDR3 contains 17 residues. Germline V gene sequence: CDR1 MGHRA, CDR2 YSYEKL. V trimming: 4 bases; J trimming: 1 base; junction bases outside the gene matches: 10.

J is TRBJ1-1 and V is TRBV28; D is uncertain. Trimming shortened V by 5 bases and J by 4 bases, and 8 bases separated the two germline ends. The CDR3 sequence is 12 residues long. Germline V gene sequence: CDR1 MDHEN, CDR2 SYDVKM. The CDR3 DNA reads TGTGCCAGCAGTGTCGGAAGCACTGAAGCTTTCTTT. Protein product: CASSVGSTEAFF.

The V and J genes are TRBV28 and TRBJ1-2; D remains ambiguous. The CDR3 totals 12 residues. Germline assignment: CDR1 MDHEN and CDR2 SYDVKM. Between the trimmed V and J ends, which lost 6 bases and 4 bases, there was a span of 9 bases. The CDR3 spells CASSLRSYGYTF. The CDR3 region has the DNA TGTGCCAGCAGCCTGCGGAGCTATGGCTACACCTTC.

The genes are TRBV5-1 and TRBJ1-6; a possible D gene is TRBD1 (6 bases). Germline V gene lookup returns CDR1 SGHRS and CDR2 YFSETQ. This CDR3 spans 16 amino acids. V was pared by 4 bases and J by 5 bases, with 16 bases between. The CDR3 DNA reads as TGCGCCAGCAGCGGAACCTCAGGGGCACATAATTCACCCCTCCACTTT. Translated: CASSGTSGAHNSPLHF.

This clone showed up just once. This chain uses TRBV20-1 with TRBJ2-7; D not resolved. Trimming cost V 3 bases and J 4 bases, with 13 bases left between them. CDR3 size: 13 residues. The germline V gene has CDR1 DFQATT and CDR2 SNEGSKA (reference sequence). CDR3 amino acids: CSASIGFSYEQYF. The CDR3 nucleotides read TGCAGTGCTAGTATAGGGTTCTCGTACGAGCAGTACTTC.

This sequence joins TRBV28 and TRBJ1-1; 8 bases line up with TRBD1. Germline values: CDR1 MDHEN, CDR2 SYDVKM. V trimming: 2 bases; J trimming: 5 bases; junction bases outside the gene matches: 4. This CDR3 comprises 14 residues. CDR3 loop: CASSLQGASTEAFF. For the CDR3, the DNA is TGTGCCAGCAGTTTACAGGGGGCGAGTACTGAAGCTTTCTTT.

This chain joins TRBV28 and TRBJ1-2; D not certain. This CDR3 has 12 residues. Trimming removed 5 bases from V and 1 base from J, with 5 bases in between. Germline CDR1 and CDR2: MDHEN and SYDVKM. The CDR3 reads CASSKSNYGYTF. In nucleotides, the CDR3 is TGTGCCAGCAGTAAGAGTAACTATGGCTACACCTTC.

This sequence joins TRBV14 and TRBJ2-1, with D tentatively TRBD2 (6 bases). This CDR3 contains 14 residues. From germline, CDR1 is SGHDN and CDR2 FVKESK. The V end was cut by 6 bases, the J end by 7 bases, with 16 bases between. In DNA form, the CDR3 reads TGTGCCAGCAGGGGTGGGGACTTGGGGAATGAGCAGTTCTTC. Encoded protein: CASRGGDLGNEQFF.

The V and J genes are TRBV5-1 and TRBJ2-5; TRBD1 matches at 9 bases. This CDR3 comprises 17 residues. After removal of 5 bases from V and 2 bases from J, the junction contained 13 bases not matched to a gene. In germline, CDR1 is SGHRS, CDR2 YFSETQ. The CDR3 nucleotides are TGCGCCAGCAGGCCGGGACAGGGAAATTTAAGACAAGAGACCCAGTACTTC. Translated: CASRPGQGNLRQETQYF.